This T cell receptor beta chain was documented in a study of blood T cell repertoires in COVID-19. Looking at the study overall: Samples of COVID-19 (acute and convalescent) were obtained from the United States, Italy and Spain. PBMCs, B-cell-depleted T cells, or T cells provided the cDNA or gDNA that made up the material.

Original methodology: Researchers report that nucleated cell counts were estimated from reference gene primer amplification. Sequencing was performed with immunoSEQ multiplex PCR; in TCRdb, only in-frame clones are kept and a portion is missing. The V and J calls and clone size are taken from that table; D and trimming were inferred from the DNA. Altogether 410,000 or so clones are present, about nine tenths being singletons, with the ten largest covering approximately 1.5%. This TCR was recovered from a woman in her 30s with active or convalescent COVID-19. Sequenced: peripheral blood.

The CDR3 DNA reads TGCGCCAGCAGTGCCGAGAGGACAGATACGCAGTATTTT. Its translation is CASSAERTDTQYF. The rearrangement joins TRBV10-1 to TRBJ2-3; unclear D gene. The CDR3 is 13 amino acids. From germline, CDR1 is WNHNN and CDR2 SYGVQD (reference sequence). V gave up 4 bases and J gave up 3 bases, with 8 bases separating them.